The 5 T cell receptor beta chains below all came from one sample that was sequenced in a study of tumor-infiltrating lymphocytes in primary liver carcinoma. Taking about 17-33 mg of unsorted bulk tissue, the authors co-extracted RNA and DNA. Total RNA (around 500 ng) served as template for TCR beta cDNA synthesis primed by a constant-region primer. Generation of the TCR beta libraries relied on three nested multiplex PCR rounds using slightly modified ARM-PCR. Both of the initial two PCR rounds ran for around 9 cycles and employed TRBV1-TRBV30 forward primers alongside a C-beta reverse primer. TCRdb re-called the multiplex PCR reads with MiXCR, one entry per CDR3 protein. Among more than 100,000 distinct CDR3 sequences listed, nearly 70% were seen once. Sequenced sample: tumor-adjacent normal liver tissue. These receptors came from a woman aged 55-70 years with primary liver carcinoma and hepatitis B virus infection.

Points on this clonotype: Germline and junction disagree at one end, which may indicate a read error. The gene calls are TRBV11-2 and TRBJ1-2; D ambiguous. Looked up from germline, CDR1 is SGHAT and CDR2 is FQNNGV. The CDR3 sequence is 14 residues long. CDR3 amino acids: CAGSLETSGYGYTF. CDR3 sequence (DNA): TGTGCCGGCAGCTTAGAGACAAGCGGCTATGGCTACACCTTC.

This clonotype was counted ten times or more. The rearrangement uses TRBV10-3 and TRBJ2-5; the D gene is possibly TRBD2 (6 bases). V lost 6 bases and J lost 2, with 10 bases in between. The CDR3 covers 13 residues. Germline CDR1 is ENHRY and CDR2 is SYGVKD. The CDR3 coding sequence is TGTGCCATCAGGTCGGCGGGGCAAGAGACCCAGTACTTC. This gives the protein CAIRSAGQETQYF.

This clonotype was observed a few times. One end of the junction fails to match germline, which may point to a read error. V and J are TRBV7-9 and TRBJ2-2; possible D gene TRBD2, 5 bases. CDR1 is SEHNR and CDR2 is FQNEAQ in the germline V gene (reference sequence). This CDR3 contains 12 residues. The CDR3 reads CASSPVAGELVF. The CDR3 region has the DNA TGTGCCAGCAGTCCCGTGGCCGGGGAGCTGGTTTTT. The full variable domain, its missing parts supplied by reference TRBV7-9 and TRBJ2-2, is DTGVSQNPRHKITKRGQNVTFRCDPISEHNRLYWYRQTLGQGPEFLTYFQNEAQLEKSRLLSDRFSAERPKGSFSTLEIQRTEQGDSAMYLCASSPVAGELVFGEGSRLTVL.

Concerning this clonotype: The CDR3 end shows no conserved phenylalanine or tryptophan, and so a read error is likely. The limits of the CDR3 on the DNA are not certain, so only TCRdb's listed CDR3 is given. This chain links TRBV11-2 with TRBJ2-4; the table names TRBD2, a call not compared with the DNA. Germline V lookup: CDR1 SGHAT, CDR2 FQNNGV. The CDR3 has 17 residues if both end residues are counted. Here the CDR3 reads CASSPGRLLSGRDIRYL.

Of note for this clonotype: A read error may produce the germline difference seen at one junction end. This chain links TRBV7-9 with TRBJ2-3; D is perhaps TRBD2 (6 bases). The V gene's germline CDR1 is SEHNR and CDR2 FQNEAQ (reference sequence). CDR3 length equals 15 residues. CDR3 in DNA: TGTGCCAGCAGCTTCCCGGGAGTAACCACAGATACGAAGTATTTT. It encodes CASSFPGVTTDTKYF. Complete variable domain (other parts from reference TRBV7-9 and TRBJ2-3): DTGVSQNPRHKITKRGQNVTFRCDPISEHNRLYWYRQTLGQGPEFLTYFQNEAQLEKSRLLSDRFSAERPKGSFSTLEIQRTEQGDSAMYLCASSFPGVTTDTKYFGPGTRLTVL.